The sequence of this TCR beta chain was determined in a study of cytomegalovirus exposure and HLA in healthy donors. Both 60 Vbeta primers and 13 Jbeta primers went into the PCR. The protocol was immunoSEQ multiplex PCR, while the TCRdb copy is restricted to in-frame clones and leaves out a portion. The sample has approximately 150,000 clones; 64% are singletons. The CDR3 is 16 residues long. CDR1 and CDR2 from the germline V gene are SGDLS and YYNGEE. V was clipped by 4 bases and J by 1 base; unmatched bases: 4. The sequenced material came from PBMCs. The receptor comes from a woman between 25 and 40 years old in good health and CMV-seropositive. V usage is TRBV9 and J usage is TRBJ1-3; 11 bases are shared with TRBD1. The CDR3 region has the DNA TGTGCCAGCAGCCCAGGGACAGGGGGGTCTGGAAACACCATATATTTT. Translation gives CASSPGTGGSGNTIYF.